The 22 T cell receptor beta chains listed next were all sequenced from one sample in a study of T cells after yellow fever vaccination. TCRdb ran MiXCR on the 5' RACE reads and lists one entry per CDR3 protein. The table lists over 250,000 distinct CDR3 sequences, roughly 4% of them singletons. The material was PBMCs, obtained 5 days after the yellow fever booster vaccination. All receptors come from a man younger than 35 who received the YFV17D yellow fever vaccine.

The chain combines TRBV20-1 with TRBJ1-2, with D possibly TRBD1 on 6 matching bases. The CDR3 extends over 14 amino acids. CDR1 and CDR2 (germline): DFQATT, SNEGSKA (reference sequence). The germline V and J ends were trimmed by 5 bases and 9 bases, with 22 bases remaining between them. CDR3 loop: CSAQIEGGLRRYTF. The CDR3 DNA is TGCAGTGCTCAAATCGAGGGGGGTCTGAGGCGCTACACCTTC.

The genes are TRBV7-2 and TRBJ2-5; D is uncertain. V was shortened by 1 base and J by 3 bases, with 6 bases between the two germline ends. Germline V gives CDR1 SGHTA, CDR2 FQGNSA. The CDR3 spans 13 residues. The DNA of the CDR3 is TGTGCCAGCAGCTTAGTCTGGAAAGAGACCCAGTACTTC. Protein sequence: CASSLVWKETQYF.

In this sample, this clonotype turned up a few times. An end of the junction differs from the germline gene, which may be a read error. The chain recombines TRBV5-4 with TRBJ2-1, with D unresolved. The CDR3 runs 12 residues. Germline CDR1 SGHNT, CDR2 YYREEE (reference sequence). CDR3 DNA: TGTGCCAGCAGCTTGGCCTACGATGAGCAGTTCTTC. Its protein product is CASSLAYDEQFF.

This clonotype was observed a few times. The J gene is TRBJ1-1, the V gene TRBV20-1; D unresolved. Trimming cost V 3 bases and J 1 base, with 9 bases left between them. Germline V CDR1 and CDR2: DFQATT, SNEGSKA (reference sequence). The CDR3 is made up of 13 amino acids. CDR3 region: CSASRQWNTEAFF. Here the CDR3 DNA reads TGCAGTGCTAGTCGTCAGTGGAACACTGAAGCTTTCTTT.

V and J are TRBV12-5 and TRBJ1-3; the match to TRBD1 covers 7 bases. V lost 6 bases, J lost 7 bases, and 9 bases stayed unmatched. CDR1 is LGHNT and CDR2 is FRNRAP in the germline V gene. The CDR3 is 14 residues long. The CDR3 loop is CASGSGTEPNTIYF. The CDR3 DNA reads TGTGCTAGTGGCTCCGGGACAGAGCCCAACACCATATATTTT.

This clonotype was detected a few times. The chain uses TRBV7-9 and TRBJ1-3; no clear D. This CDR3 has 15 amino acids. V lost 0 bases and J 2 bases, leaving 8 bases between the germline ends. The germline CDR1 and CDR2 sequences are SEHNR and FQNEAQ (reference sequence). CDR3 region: CASSLASGAGNTIYF. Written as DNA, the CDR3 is TGTGCCAGCAGCTTAGCCTCGGGAGCTGGAAACACCATATATTTT.

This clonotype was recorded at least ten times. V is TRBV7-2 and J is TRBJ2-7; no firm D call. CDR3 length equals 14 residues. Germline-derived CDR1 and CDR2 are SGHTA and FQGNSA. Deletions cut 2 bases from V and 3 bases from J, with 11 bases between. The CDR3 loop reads CASSLTRANYEQYF. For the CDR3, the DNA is TGTGCCAGCAGCTTAACCCGGGCCAACTACGAGCAGTACTTC.

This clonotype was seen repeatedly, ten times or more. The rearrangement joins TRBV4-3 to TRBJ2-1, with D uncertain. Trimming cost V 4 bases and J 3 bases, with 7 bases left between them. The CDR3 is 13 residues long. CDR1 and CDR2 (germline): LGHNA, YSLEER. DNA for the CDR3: TGCGCCAGCAGCCGAGAAGTCTACAATGAGCAGTTCTTC. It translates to CASSREVYNEQFF.

The CDR3 DNA is TGTGCCAGCAGTTTAGGTCCTACCTACCTCTACAATGAGCAGTTCTTC. Protein product: CASSLGPTYLYNEQFF. The chain carries TRBV27 and TRBJ2-1; D remains unclear. V was pared by 2 bases and J by 3 bases, with 14 bases between. The CDR3 sequence is 16 residues long. The germline CDR1 and CDR2 sequences are MNHEY and SMNVEV (reference sequence).

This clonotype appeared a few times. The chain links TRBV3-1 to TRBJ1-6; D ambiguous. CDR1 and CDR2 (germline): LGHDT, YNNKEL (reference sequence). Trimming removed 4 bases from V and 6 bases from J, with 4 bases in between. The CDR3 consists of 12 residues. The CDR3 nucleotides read TGTGCCAGCAGCCTGATTAATTCACCCCTCCACTTT. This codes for CASSLINSPLHF.

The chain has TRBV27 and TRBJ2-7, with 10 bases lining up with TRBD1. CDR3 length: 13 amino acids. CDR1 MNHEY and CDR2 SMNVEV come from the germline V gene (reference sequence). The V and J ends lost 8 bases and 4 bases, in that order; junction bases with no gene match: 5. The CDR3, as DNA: TGTGCCAGCCCGGGGACAGGGGTGTACGAGCAGTACGTC. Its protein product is CASPGTGVYEQYV.

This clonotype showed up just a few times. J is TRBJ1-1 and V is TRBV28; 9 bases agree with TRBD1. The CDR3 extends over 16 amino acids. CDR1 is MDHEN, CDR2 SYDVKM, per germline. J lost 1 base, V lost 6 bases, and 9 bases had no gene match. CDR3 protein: CASSREQGAGNTEAFF. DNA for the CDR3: TGTGCCAGCAGCCGTGAACAGGGGGCCGGGAACACTGAAGCTTTCTTT.

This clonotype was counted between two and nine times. CDR3: CASGDRNLIYGYTF. The CDR3 nucleotides read TGTGCCAGTGGAGACAGAAACTTAATCTATGGCTACACCTTC. The rearrangement joins TRBV6-2 or TRBV6-3 to TRBJ1-2; D possibly corresponds to TRBD1 (5 bases). The germline CDR1 and CDR2 sequences are MNHEY and SVGEGT. Trimming took off 9 bases at V and 4 bases at J, with 18 bases between the two ends. This CDR3 is 14 amino acids long.

CDR3 loop: CSQIQQENTEAFF. The CDR3, as DNA: TGCAGCCAGATCCAGCAGGAGAACACTGAAGCTTTCTTT. The chain has TRBV20-1 and TRBJ1-1; no clear D gene. The CDR3 totals 13 residues. The germline gives CDR1 DFQATT, CDR2 SNEGSKA (reference sequence).

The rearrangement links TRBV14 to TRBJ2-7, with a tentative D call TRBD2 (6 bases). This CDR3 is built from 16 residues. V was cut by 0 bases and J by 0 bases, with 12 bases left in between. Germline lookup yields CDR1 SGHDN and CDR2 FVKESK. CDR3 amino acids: CASSQDGGKSSYEQYF. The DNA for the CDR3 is TGTGCCAGCAGCCAAGATGGGGGGAAAAGCTCCTACGAGCAGTACTTC.

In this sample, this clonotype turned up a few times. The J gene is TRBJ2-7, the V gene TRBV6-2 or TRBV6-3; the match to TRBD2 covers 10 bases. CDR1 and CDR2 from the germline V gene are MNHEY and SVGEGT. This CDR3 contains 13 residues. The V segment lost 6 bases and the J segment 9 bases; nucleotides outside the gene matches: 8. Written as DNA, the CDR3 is TGTGCCAGCAGACCCGTTGGACTAGCGGCGCAGTACTTC. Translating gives CASRPVGLAAQYF.

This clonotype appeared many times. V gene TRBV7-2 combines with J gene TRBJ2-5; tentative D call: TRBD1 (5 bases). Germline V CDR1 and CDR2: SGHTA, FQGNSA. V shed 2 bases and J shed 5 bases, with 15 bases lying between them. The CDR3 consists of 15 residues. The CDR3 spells CASSLLGVPWETQYF. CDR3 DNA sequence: TGTGCCAGCAGCTTACTAGGGGTGCCGTGGGAGACCCAGTACTTC. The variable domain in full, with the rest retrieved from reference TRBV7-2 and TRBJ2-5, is GAGVSQSPSNKVTEKGKDVELRCDPISGHTALYWYRQSLGQGLEFLIYFQGNSAPDKSGLPSDRFSAERTGGSVSTLTIQRTQQEDSAVYLCASSLLGVPWETQYFGPGTRLLVL.

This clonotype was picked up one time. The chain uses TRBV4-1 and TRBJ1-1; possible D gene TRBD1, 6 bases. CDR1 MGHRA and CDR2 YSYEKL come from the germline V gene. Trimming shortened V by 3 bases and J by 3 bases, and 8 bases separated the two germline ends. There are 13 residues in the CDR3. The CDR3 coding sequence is TGCGCCAGCAGCCAGAGGGGGTACACTGAAGCTTTCTTT. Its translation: CASSQRGYTEAFF.

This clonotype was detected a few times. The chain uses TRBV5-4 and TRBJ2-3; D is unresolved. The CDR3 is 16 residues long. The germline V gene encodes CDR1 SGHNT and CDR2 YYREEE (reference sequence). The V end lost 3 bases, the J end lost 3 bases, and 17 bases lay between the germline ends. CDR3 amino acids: CASSWRLGFRTDTQYF. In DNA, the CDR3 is TGTGCCAGCAGCTGGAGACTGGGGTTTAGAACAGATACGCAGTATTTT. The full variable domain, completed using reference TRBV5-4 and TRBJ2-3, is ETGVTQSPTHLIKTRGQQVTLRCSSQSGHNTVSWYQQALGQGPQFIFQYYREEENGRGNFPPRFSGLQFPNYSSELNVNALELDDSALYLCASSWRLGFRTDTQYFGPGTRLTVL.

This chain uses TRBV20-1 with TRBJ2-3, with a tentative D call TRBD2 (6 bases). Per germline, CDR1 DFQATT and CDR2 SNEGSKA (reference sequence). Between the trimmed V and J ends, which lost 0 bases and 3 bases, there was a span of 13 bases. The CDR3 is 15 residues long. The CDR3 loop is CSAREWDGGTDTQYF. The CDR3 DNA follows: TGCAGTGCTAGAGAATGGGACGGGGGAACAGATACGCAGTATTTT.

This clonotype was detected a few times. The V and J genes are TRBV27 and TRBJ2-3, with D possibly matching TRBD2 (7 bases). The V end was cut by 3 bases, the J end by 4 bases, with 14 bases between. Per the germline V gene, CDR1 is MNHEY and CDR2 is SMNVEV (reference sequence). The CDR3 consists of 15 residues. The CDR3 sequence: CASSLGGALSDTQYF. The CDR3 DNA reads TGTGCCAGCAGTTTGGGGGGGGCGCTTTCAGATACGCAGTATTTT.

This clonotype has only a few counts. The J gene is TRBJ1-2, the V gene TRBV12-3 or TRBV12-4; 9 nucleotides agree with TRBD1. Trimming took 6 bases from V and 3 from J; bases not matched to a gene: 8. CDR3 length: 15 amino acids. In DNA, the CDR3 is TGTGCCAGCAGCCCAGGACAGGGGCTACACTATGGCTACACCTTC. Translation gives CASSPGQGLHYGYTF.